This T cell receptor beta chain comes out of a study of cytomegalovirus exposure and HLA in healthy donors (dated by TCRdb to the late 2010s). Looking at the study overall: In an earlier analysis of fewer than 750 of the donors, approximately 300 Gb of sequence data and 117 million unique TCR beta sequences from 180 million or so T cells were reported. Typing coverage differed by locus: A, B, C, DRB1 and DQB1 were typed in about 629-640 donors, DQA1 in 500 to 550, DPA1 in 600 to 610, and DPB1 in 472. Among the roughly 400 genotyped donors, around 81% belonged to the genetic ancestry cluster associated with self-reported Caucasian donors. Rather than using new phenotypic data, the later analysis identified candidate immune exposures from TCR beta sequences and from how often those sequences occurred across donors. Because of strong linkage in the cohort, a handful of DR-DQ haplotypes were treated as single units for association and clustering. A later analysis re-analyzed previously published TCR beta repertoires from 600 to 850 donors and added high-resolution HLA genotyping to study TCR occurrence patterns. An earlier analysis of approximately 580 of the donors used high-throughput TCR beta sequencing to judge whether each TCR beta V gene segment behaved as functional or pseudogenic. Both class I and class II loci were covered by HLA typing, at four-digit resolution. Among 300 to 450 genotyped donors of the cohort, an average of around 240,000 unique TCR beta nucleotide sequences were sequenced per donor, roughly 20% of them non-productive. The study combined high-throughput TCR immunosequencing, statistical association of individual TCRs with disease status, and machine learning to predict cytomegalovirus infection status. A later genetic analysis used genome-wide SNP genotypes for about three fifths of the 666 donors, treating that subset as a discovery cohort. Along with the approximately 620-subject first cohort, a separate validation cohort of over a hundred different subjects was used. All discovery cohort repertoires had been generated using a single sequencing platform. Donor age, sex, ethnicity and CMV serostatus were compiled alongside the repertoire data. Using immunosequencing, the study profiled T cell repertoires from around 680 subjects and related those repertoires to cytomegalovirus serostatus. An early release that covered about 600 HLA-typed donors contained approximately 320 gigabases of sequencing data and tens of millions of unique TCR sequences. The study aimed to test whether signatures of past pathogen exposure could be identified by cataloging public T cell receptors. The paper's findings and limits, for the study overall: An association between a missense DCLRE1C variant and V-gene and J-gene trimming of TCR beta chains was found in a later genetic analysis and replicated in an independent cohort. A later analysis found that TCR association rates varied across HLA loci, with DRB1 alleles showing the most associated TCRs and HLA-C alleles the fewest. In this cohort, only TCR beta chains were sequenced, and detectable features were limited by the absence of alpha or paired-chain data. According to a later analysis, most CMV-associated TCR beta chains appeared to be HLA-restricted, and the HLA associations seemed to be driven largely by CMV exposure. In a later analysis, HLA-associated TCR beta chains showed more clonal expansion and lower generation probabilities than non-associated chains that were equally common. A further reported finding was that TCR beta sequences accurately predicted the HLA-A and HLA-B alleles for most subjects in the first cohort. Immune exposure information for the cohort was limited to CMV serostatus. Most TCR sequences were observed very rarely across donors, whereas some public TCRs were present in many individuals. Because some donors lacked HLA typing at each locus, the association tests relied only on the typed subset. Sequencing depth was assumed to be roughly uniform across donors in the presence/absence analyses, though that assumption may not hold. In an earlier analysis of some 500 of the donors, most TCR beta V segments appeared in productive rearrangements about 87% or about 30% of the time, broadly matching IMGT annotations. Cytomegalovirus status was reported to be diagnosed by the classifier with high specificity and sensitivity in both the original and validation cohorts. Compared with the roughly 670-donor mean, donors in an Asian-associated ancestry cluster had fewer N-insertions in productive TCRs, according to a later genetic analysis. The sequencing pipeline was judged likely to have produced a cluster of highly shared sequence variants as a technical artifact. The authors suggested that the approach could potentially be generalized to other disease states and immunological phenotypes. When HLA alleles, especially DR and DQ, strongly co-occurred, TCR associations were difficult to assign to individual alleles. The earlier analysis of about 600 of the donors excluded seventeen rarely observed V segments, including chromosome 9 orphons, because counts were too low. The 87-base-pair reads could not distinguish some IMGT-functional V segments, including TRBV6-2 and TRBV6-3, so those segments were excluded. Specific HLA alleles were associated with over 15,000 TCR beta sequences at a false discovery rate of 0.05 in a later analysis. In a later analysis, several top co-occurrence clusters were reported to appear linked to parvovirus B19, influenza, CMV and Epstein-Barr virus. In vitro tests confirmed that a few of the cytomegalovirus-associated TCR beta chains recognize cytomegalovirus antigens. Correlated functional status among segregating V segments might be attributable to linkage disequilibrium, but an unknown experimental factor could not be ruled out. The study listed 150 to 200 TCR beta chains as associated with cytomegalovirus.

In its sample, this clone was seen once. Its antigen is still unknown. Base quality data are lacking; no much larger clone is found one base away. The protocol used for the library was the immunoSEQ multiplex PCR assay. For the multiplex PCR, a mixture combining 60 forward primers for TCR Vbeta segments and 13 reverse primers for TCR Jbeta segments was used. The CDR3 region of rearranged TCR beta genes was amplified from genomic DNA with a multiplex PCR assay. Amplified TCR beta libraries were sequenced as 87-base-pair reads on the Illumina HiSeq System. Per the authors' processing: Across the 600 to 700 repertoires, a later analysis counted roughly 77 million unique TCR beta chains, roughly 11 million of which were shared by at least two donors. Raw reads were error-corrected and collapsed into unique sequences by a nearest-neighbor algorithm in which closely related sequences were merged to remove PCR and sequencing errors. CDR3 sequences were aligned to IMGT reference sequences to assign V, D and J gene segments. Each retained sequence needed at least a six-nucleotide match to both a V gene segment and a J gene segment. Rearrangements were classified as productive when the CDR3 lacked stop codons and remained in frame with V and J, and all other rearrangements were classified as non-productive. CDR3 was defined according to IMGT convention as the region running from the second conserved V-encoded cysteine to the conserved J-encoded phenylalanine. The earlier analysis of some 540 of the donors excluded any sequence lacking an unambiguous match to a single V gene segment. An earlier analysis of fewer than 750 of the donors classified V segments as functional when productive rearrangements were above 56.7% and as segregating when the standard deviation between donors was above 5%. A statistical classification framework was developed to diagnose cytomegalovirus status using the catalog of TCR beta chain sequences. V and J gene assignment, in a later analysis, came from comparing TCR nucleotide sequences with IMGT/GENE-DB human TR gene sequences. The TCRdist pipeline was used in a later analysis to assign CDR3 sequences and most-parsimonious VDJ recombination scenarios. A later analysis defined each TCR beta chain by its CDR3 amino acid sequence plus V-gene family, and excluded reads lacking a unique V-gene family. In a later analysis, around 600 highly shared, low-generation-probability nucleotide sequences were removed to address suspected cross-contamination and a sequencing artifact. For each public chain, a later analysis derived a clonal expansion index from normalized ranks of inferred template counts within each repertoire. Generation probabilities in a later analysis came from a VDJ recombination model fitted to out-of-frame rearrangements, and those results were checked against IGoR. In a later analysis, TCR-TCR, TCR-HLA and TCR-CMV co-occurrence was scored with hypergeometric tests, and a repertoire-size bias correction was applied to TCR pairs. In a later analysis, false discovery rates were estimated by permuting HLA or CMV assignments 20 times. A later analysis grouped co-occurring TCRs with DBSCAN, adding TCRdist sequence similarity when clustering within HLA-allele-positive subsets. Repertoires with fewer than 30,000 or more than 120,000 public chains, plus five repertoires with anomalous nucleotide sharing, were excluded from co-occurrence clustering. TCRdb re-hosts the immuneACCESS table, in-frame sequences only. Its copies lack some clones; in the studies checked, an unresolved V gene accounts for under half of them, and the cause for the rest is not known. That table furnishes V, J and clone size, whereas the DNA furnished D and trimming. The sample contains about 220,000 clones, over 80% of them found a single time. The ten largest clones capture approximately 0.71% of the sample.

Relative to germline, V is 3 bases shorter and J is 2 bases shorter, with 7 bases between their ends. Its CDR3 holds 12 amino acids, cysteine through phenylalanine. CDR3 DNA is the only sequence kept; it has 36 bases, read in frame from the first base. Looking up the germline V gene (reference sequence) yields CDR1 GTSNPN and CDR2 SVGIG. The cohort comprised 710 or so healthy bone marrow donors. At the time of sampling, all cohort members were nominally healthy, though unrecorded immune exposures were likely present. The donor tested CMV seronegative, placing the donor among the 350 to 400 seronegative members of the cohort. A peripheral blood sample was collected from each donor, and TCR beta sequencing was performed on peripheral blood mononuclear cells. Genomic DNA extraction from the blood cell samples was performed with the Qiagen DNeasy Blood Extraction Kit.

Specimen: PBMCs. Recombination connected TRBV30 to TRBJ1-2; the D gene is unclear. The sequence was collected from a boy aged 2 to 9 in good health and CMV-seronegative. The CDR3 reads CAWSGENYGYTF. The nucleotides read TGTGCCTGGAGCGGGGAGAACTATGGCTACACCTTC.